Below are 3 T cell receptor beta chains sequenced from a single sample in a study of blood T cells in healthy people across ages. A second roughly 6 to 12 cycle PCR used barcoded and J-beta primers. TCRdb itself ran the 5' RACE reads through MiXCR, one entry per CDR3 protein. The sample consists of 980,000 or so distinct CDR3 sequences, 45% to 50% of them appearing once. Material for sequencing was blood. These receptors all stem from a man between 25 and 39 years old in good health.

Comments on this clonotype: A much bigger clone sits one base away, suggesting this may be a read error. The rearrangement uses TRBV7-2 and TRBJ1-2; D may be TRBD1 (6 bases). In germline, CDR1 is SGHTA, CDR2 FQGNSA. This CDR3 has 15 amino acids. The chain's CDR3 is CASGLGSGAYYGYTF. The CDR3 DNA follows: TGTGCCAGCGGCTTAGGGTCAGGGGCTTACTATGGCTACACCTTC.

This CDR3 reads CSVEPRGQPHGGEAFF. DNA for the CDR3: TGCAGCGTTGAGCCAAGAGGACAGCCCCATGGGGGTGAAGCTTTCTTT. The chain combines TRBV29-1 with TRBJ1-1; perhaps TRBD1 as D (6 bases). The germline gives CDR1 SQVTM, CDR2 ANQGSEA. Trimming shortened V by 3 bases and J by 7 bases, and 24 bases separated the two germline ends. The CDR3 is 16 amino acids.

Here the CDR3 DNA reads TGCAGTGCTAGGTTGGGGGTATACAATGAGCAGTTCTTC. This translates into CSARLGVYNEQFF. The chain joins TRBV20-1 to TRBJ2-1, with D perhaps assigned TRBD1 or TRBD2 (5 bases each). The CDR3 totals 13 residues. Per the germline V gene, CDR1 is DFQATT and CDR2 is SNEGSKA (reference sequence). Trimming stripped 3 bases from V and 4 bases from J, with 10 bases between.